This TCR beta chain was sequenced in a study of CD8 T cells in Susac syndrome. Sequencing of TCR beta drew on CD8+ and CD4+ T cells from blood. Random hexamers were used to reverse transcribe roughly 0.45 to 1 ug of RNA. Via MiXCR, TCRdb re-called the immunoSEQ multiplex PCR reads, giving one row per CDR3 protein. The sample records hundreds of thousands of distinct CDR3 sequences, more than 75% being singletons. The CDR3 runs 15 residues. V was trimmed by 4 bases and J by 4 bases, leaving 14 bases between them. Germline V gives CDR1 MNHEY, CDR2 SVGAGI. The chain couples TRBV6-5 to TRBJ2-1; D not certain. Sequenced input: CD8+ T cells from PBMCs. This TCR came from a human donor with multiple sclerosis. CDR3 nucleotide sequence: TGTGCCAGCAGTTTCCAGCGCACACTTTACAATGAGCAGTTCTTC. Its protein product is CASSFQRTLYNEQFF.